This record covers a single TCR beta chain. The sample belongs to a study of cytomegalovirus exposure and HLA in healthy donors. PCR primers comprised 60 Vbeta and 13 Jbeta primers. Here immunoSEQ multiplex PCR was the method, and the copy in TCRdb shows in-frame clones only, minus some. The repertoire includes 200,000 or so clones, under 90% of them detected once, and 0.098% sits in the top ten. V was clipped by 3 bases and J by 1 base, with 16 bases between them. The CDR3 has 18 residues. Germline-derived CDR1 and CDR2 are SGHVS and FNYEAQ. This chain uses TRBV7-6 with TRBJ2-6; D is unclear. The receptor was isolated from a boy younger than 10 in good health and CMV-seronegative. The sequencing sample was made of PBMCs. In DNA, the CDR3 is TGTGCCAGCAGCTTCGCCCCTCCAGGCGTGTCTGGGGCCAACGTCCTGACTTTC. This translates into CASSFAPPGVSGANVLTF.